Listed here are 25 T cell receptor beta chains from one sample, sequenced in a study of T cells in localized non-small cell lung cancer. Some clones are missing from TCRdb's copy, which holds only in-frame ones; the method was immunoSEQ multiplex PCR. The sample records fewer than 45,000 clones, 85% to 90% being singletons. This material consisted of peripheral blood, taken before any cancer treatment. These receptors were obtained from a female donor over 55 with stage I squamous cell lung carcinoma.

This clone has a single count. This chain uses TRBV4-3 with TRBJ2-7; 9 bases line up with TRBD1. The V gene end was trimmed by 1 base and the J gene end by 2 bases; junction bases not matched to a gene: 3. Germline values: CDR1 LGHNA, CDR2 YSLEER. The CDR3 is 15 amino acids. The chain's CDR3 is CASSQATGGAYEQYF. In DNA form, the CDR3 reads TGCGCCAGCAGCCAAGCAACAGGGGGCGCCTACGAGCAGTACTTC.

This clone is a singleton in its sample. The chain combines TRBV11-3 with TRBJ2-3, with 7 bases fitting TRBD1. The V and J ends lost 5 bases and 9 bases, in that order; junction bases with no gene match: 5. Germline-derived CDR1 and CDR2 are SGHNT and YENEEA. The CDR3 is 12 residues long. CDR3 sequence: CASSPDRETQYF. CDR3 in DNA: TGTGCCAGCAGCCCAGACAGGGAGACGCAGTATTTT.

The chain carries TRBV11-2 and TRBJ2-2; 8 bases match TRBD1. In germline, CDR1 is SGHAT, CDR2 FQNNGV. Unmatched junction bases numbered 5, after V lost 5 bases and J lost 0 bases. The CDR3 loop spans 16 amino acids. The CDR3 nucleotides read TGTGCCAGCAGCCCCCTACAGGGGGCGAACACCGGGGAGCTGTTTTTT. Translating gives CASSPLQGANTGELFF.

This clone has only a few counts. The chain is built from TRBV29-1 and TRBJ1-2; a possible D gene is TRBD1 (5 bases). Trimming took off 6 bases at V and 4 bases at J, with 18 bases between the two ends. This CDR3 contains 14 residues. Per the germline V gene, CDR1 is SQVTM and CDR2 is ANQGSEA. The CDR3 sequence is CSVTAPGLAYGYTF. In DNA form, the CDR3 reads TGCAGCGTGACCGCGCCGGGACTTGCCTATGGCTACACCTTC.

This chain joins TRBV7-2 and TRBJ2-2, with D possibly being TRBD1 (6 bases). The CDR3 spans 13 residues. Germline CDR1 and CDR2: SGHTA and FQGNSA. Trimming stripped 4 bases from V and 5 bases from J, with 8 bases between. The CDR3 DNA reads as TGTGCCAGCAGCTCAGGGGCTACCGGGGAGCTGTTTTTT. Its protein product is CASSSGATGELFF.

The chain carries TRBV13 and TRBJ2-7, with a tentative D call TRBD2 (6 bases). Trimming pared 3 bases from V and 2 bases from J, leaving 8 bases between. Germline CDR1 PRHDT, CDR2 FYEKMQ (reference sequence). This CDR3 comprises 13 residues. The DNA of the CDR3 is TGTGCCAGCAGCTTGGGCGGGACCTACGAGCAGTACTTC. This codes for CASSLGGTYEQYF.

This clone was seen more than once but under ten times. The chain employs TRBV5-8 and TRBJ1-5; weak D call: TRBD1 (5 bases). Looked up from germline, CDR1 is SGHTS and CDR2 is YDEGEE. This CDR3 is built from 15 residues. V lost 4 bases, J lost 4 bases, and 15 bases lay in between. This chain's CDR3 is CASSQGGYQNQPQHF. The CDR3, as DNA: TGTGCCAGCAGCCAGGGCGGGTATCAGAATCAGCCCCAGCATTTT. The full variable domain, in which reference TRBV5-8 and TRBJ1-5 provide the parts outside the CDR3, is EAGVTQSPTHLIKTRGQQATLRCSPISGHTSVYWYQQALGLGLQFLLWYDEGEERNRGNFPPRFSGRQFPNYSSELNVNALELEDSALYLCASSQGGYQNQPQHFGDGTRLSIL.

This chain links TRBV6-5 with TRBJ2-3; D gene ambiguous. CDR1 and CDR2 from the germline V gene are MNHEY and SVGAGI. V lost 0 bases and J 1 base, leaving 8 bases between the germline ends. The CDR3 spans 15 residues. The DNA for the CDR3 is TGTGCCAGCAGTTACTCCTGGCAACGCACAGATACGCAGTATTTT. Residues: CASSYSWQRTDTQYF.

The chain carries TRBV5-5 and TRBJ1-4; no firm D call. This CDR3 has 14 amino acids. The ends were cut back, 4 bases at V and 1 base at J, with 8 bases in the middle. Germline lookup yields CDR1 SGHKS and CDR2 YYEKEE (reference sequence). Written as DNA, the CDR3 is TGTGCCAGCAGCACCGTAGGAACTAATGAAAAACTGTTTTTT. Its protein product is CASSTVGTNEKLFF.

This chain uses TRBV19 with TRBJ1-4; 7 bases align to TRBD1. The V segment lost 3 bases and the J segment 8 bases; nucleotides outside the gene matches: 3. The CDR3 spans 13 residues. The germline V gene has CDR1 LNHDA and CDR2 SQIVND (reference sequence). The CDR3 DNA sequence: TGTGCCAGTAGTATCAGGGGGAACGAAAAACTGTTTTTT. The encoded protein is CASSIRGNEKLFF.

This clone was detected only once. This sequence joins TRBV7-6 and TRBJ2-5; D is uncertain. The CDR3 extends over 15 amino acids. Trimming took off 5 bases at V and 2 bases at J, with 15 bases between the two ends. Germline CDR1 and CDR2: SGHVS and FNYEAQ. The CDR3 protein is CASSLGGSIQETQYF. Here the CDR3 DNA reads TGTGCCAGCAGCCTAGGCGGCAGTATACAAGAGACCCAGTACTTC.

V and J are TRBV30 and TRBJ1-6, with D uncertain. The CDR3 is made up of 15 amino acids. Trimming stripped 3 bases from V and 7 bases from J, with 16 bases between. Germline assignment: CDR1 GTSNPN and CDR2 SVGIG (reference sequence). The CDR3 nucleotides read TGTGCCTGGAGGACACCAGGCCTTCAAAATTCACCCCTCCACTTT. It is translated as CAWRTPGLQNSPLHF.

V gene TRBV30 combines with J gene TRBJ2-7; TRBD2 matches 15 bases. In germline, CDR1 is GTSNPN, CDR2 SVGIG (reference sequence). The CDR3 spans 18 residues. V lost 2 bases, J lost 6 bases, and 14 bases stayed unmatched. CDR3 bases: TGTGCCTGGAGTAAAGAGGGACTAGCGGGAGGTCTTATGGGCGAGCAGTACTTC. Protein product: CAWSKEGLAGGLMGEQYF.

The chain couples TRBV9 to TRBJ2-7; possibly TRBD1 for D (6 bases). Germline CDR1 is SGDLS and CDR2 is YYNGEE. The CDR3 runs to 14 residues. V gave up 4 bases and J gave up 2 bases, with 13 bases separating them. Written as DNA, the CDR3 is TGTGCCAGCAGCCCACAGGGTAGTACCTACGAGCAGTACTTC. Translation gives CASSPQGSTYEQYF.

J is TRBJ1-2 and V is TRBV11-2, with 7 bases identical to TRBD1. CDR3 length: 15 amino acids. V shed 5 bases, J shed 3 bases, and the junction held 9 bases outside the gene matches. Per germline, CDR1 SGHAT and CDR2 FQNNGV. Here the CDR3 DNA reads TGTGCCAGCAGCGCGACAGGGAACTTGTACTATGGCTACACCTTC. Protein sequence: CASSATGNLYYGYTF. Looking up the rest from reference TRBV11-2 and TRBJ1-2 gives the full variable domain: EAGVAQSPRYKIIEKRQSVAFWCNPISGHATLYWYQQILGQGPKLLIQFQNNGVVDDSQLPKDRFSAERLKGVDSTLKIQPAKLEDSAVYLCASSATGNLYYGYTFGSGTRLTVV.

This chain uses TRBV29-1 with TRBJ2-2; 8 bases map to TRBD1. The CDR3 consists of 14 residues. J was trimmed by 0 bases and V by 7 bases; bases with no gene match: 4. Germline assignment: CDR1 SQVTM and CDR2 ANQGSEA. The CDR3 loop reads CSGQQGANTGELFF. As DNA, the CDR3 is TGCAGCGGCCAACAGGGGGCGAACACCGGGGAGCTGTTTTTT.

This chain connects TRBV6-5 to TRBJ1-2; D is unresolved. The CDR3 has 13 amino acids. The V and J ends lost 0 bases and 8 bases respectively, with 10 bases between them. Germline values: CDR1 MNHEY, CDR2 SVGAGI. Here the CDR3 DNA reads TGTGCCAGCAGTTACTCCCGGCAGAACGGCTACACCTTC. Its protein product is CASSYSRQNGYTF.

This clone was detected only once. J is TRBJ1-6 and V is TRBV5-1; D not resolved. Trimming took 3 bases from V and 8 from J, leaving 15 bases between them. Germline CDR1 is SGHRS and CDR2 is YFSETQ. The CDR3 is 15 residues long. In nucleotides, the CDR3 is TGCGCCAGCAGCTCTGTCCTGGGCCGGGATTCACCCCTCCACTTT. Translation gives CASSSVLGRDSPLHF. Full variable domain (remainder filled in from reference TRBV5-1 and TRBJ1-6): KAGVTQTPRYLIKTRGQQVTLSCSPISGHRSVSWYQQTPGQGLQFLFEYFSETQRNKGNFPGRFSGRQFSNSRSEMNVSTLELGDSALYLCASSSVLGRDSPLHFGNGTRLTVT.

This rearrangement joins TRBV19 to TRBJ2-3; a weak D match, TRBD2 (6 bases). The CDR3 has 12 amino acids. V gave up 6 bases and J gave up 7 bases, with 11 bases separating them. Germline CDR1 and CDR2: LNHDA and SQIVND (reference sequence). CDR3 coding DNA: TGTGCCAGTAGGTTGCGGGGAAATACGCAGTATTTT. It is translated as CASRLRGNTQYF.

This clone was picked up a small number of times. The CDR3 coding sequence is TGTGCCAGCAGCTACAGACAGTTAACCTCTGGGGCCAACGTCCTGACTTTC. Translation: CASSYRQLTSGANVLTF. The genes are TRBV7-3 and TRBJ2-6; tentatively, D is TRBD1 (5 bases). Germline loops: CDR1 SGHTA, CDR2 FQGTGA. There are 17 residues in the CDR3. V was shortened by 4 bases and J by 0 bases, with 13 bases between the two germline ends.

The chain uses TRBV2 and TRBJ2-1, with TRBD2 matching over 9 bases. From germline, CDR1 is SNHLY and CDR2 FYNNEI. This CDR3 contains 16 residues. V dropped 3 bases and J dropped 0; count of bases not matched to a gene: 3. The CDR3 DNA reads TGTGCCAGCAGTGAGGATAGCGGGAGCTCCTACAATGAGCAGTTCTTC. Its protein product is CASSEDSGSSYNEQFF.

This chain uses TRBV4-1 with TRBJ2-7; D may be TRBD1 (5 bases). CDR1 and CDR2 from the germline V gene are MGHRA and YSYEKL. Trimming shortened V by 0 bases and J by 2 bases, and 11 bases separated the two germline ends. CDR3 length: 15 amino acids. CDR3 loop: CASSQEWTNTYEQYF. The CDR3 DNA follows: TGCGCCAGCAGCCAAGAGTGGACAAATACCTACGAGCAGTACTTC.

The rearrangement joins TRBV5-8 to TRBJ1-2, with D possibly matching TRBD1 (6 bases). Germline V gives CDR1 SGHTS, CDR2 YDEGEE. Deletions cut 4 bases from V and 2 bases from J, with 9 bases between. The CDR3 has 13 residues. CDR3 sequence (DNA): TGTGCCAGCAGCCCAACAGGGAACTATGGCTACACCTTC. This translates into CASSPTGNYGYTF.

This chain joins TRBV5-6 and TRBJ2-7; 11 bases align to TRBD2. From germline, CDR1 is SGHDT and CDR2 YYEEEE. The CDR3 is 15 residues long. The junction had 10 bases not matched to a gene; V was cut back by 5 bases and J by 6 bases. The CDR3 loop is CASRLGLAGIAEQYF. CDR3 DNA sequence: TGTGCCAGCAGACTTGGACTAGCGGGTATAGCCGAGCAGTACTTC.

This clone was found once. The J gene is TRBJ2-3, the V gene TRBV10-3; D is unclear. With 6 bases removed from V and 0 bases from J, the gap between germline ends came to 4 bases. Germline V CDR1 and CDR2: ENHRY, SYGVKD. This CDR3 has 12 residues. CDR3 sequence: CAISDSTDTQYF. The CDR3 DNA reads TGTGCCATCAGCGACAGCACAGATACGCAGTATTTT.